This record covers a single TCR beta chain. Its target is not known. These data originate in a study of liver allograft versus peripheral blood T cells. Study details: Repertoires of T cell receptors in transplanted livers were compared with recipients' peripheral blood repertoires. Regarding the study as a whole: Liver allograft and peripheral blood T cell receptor repertoires reportedly differed.

TCRdb reprocessed the reads with MiXCR, giving one entry per CDR3 protein. The sample carries fewer than 15,000 distinct CDR3 sequences, approximately 17% recorded once. CDR3 size: 13 residues. Germline CDR1 SGHTA, CDR2 FQGNSA. V lost 9 bases, J lost 8 bases, and 19 bases lay in between. The chain joins TRBV7-2 to TRBJ1-2; possibly TRBD1 for D (6 bases). The TCR was taken from a human patient who had a liver transplant. Part of the T cell pool may stem from the graft donor. The CDR3 region is CARSQRTGLGYTF. The CDR3 DNA follows: TGTGCCAGAAGCCAACGAACAGGGTTGGGCTACACCTTC.